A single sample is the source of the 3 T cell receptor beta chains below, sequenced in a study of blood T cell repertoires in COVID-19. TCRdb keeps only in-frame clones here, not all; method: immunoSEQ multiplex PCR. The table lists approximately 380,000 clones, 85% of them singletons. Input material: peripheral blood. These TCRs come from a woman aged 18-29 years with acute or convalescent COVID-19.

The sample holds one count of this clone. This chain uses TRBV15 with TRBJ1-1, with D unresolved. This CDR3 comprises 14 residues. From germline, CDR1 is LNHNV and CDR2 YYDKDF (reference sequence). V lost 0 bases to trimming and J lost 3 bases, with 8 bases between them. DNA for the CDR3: TGTGCCACCAGCAGAGATAGGCGGGACACTGAAGCTTTCTTT. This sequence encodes CATSRDRRDTEAFF.

The CDR3 loop is CASSLDRGSNYGYTF. The CDR3 coding sequence is TGCGCCAGCAGCTTGGACAGGGGCTCTAACTATGGCTACACCTTC. The V call is TRBV5-1, the J call TRBJ1-2; TRBD1 aligns across 7 bases. Trimming took 0 bases from V and 0 from J; bases not matched to a gene: 2. The CDR3 extends over 15 amino acids. The germline gives CDR1 SGHRS, CDR2 YFSETQ. The variable domain in full, completed from reference TRBV5-1 and TRBJ1-2, reads KAGVTQTPRYLIKTRGQQVTLSCSPISGHRSVSWYQQTPGQGLQFLFEYFSETQRNKGNFPGRFSGRQFSNSRSEMNVSTLELGDSALYLCASSLDRGSNYGYTFGSGTRLTVV.

Here the CDR3 DNA reads TGTGCCAGCAGCTTCAGGGGCTCCTATAATTCACCCCTCCACTTT. Protein: CASSFRGSYNSPLHF. The J gene is TRBJ1-6, the V gene TRBV5-4, with D tentatively TRBD1 (6 bases). This CDR3 is 15 amino acids long. Germline CDR1 is SGHNT and CDR2 is YYREEE (reference sequence). V gave up 2 bases and J gave up 0 bases, with 6 bases separating them. The full variable domain, its missing parts supplied by reference TRBV5-4 and TRBJ1-6, is ETGVTQSPTHLIKTRGQQVTLRCSSQSGHNTVSWYQQALGQGPQFIFQYYREEENGRGNFPPRFSGLQFPNYSSELNVNALELDDSALYLCASSFRGSYNSPLHFGNGTRLTVT.